A few counts support the clone carrying this TCR beta chain. What it binds is not known. PCR was performed a second time for about 6 to 11 cycles using a sample-barcoded 5' primer and a J-beta primer mix. Each of the cDNA molecules was tagged by a template-switch adaptor with 12 random nucleotides. TCRdb called the 5' RACE reads again in MiXCR, with one record for every CDR3 protein. The sample contains more than 650,000 distinct CDR3 sequences, around 25% of which appear only once. The data were obtained in a study of blood T cells in healthy people across ages. Overall study results and limits: Diversity figures derived from one million T cells were judged to underestimate the true value. Age showed a roughly linear inverse relationship with TCR beta diversity per million T cells.

CDR1 is SGHVS and CDR2 is FNYEAQ in the germline V gene. This CDR3 has 15 residues. The germline V and J ends were trimmed by 5 bases and 6 bases, with 16 bases remaining between them. A further study also used this sample, focusing on T cells of mothers and their children. According to that study: In the second PCR, M1S primer introduced barcodes and 2-4 random bases.

This clonotype was sampled from a boy aged 5-17 years in good health. The J gene is TRBJ2-2, the V gene TRBV7-6, with TRBD2 as a possible D gene (6 bases). What was sequenced was blood. The CDR3 coding sequence is TGTGCCAGCAGCAGGGGACTCAGGGCGGCCGGGGAGCTGTTTTTT. Translation: CASSRGLRAAGELFF. The full variable domain, with the rest looked up from reference TRBV7-6 and TRBJ2-2, is GAGVSQSPRYKVTKRGQDVALRCDPISGHVSLYWYRQALGQGPEFLTYFNYEAQQDKSGLPNDRFSAERPEGSISTLTIQRTEQRDSAMYRCASSRGLRAAGELFFGEGSRLTVL.